This is a list of T cell receptor beta chains from one sample in a study of monozygotic twins with inflammatory bowel disease. TCRdb reanalyzed the 5' RACE reads, giving one entry per CDR3 protein sequence and no DNA. The listing contains 300,000 to 350,000 distinct CDR3 sequences. Specimen: blood. These receptors originate from a human donor with ulcerative colitis or Crohn's disease, or a healthy co-twin of an affected twin (not recorded which). CDR3s include the opening cysteine and the closing phenylalanine or tryptophan.

TRBV2,TRBJ2-7,CASIDGIYEQYF
TRBV29-1,TRBJ2-3,CSVEDWTDGTDTQYF
TRBV20-1,TRBJ2-1,CSARDTGGSYNEQFF
TRBV7-8,TRBJ2-7,CASSLPRGGAVYEQYF
TRBV5-1,TRBJ2-3,CASLETGAYTDTQYF
TRBV5-6,TRBJ2-1,CASSLIRSSYNEQFF
TRBV29-1,TRBJ2-3,CSVERGGRGPTDTQYF
TRBV19,TRBJ2-2,CASKYSGRDRVTGELFF
TRBV18,TRBJ2-3,CASSRGNTDTQYF
TRBV12-3/TRBV12-4,TRBJ1-5,CASSLGGGTVLHF
TRBV18,TRBJ1-1,CASSSPAGTGTTEAFF
TRBV7-8,TRBJ2-7,CASSSGTGSSYEQYF
TRBV28,TRBJ2-3,CASRDPGPLTDTQYF
TRBV4-1,TRBJ2-1,CASSVGSGRAKGNEQFF
TRBV28,TRBJ2-3,CASSLFSIRDTQYF
TRBV6-1,TRBJ2-7,CASSEVRGPSYEQYF
TRBV30,TRBJ2-3,CAWSPRQITTTDTQYF
TRBV20-1,TRBJ1-2,CSAFGRGDYGYTF
TRBV29-1,TRBJ1-5,CSAGTGFNQPQHF
TRBV6-6,TRBJ1-2,CASSHTEANYGYTF
TRBV6-2/TRBV6-3,TRBJ2-1,CASSFQQGSPPFF
TRBV20-1,TRBJ2-1,CSARSAGGLGNEQFF
TRBV12-3/TRBV12-4,TRBJ1-1,CASSLSRWDTEAFF
TRBV29-1,TRBJ2-1,CSVEPLAAIISEQFF
TRBV13,TRBJ2-7,CASSLSSTSGVYEQYF
TRBV4-2,TRBJ2-7,CASSQGNGLDYEQYF
TRBV4-1,TRBJ2-1,CASSQDLGGRYNEQFF
TRBV14,TRBJ1-2,CASSQEANYGYTF
TRBV20-1,TRBJ2-3,CSARGGGARDTQYF
TRBV20-1,TRBJ2-2,CSASGGGTGELFF
TRBV20-1,TRBJ2-5,CSAGPIGRESQYF
TRBV28,TRBJ1-4,CASNGQGNFEKLFF
TRBV2,TRBJ2-1,CASSERGTTDYEQFF
TRBV19,TRBJ1-1,CASSIPPGVGTEAFF
TRBV5-6,TRBJ1-5,CASSFFGPNQPQHF
TRBV5-5,TRBJ2-3,CASSFGVGEWADTQYF
TRBV28,TRBJ2-2,CASSLAHLGELFF
TRBV12-3/TRBV12-4,TRBJ1-5,CASSLANRVDQPQHF
TRBV12-3/TRBV12-4,TRBJ2-7,CASSHHPSDGSYEQYF